This T cell receptor beta chain was sequenced during a study of lymphopenia after photon versus proton radiotherapy. This table comes from immunoSEQ multiplex PCR, and its TCRdb copy is limited to in-frame clones, with some not included. The repertoire consists of some 30,000 clones, with around 90% occurring once and the leading ten covering around 46%. This clonotype was sampled from a woman aged 55-70 years with cholangiocarcinoma. Some clones in this sample may be carry-over from other donors' samples. The sample here was peripheral blood, taken from a patient treated with proton-based radiotherapy.

CDR3 sequence: CASSLWDIQYF. As DNA, the CDR3 is TGTGCCAGCAGCTTGTGGGACATTCAGTACTTC. The chain recombines TRBV11-2 with TRBJ2-4; D remains ambiguous. V shed 3 bases and J shed 8 bases, with 5 bases lying between them. Germline lookup yields CDR1 SGHAT and CDR2 FQNNGV. This CDR3 spans 11 amino acids.